The entry below gives a single T cell receptor (beta chain) sequence along with its context. The time point is: after trial treatment. Treatment indicated: LDRT plus nivolumab, ipilimumab, low-dose cyclophosphamide and aspirin (RACIN trial). The record originates from a study of low-dose radiotherapy and immunotherapy resistance in tumors. CDR3 length: 15 residues. V lost 5 bases to trimming and J lost 3 bases, with 19 bases between them. Germline CDR1 and CDR2: DFQATT and SNEGSKA (reference sequence). The PCR that amplified TCRs ran for approximately 20 cycles, relying on a constant-region primer and a V-primer adapter. TCRdb fed the reads into MiXCR, producing one record per CDR3 protein. The sample holds roughly 50,000 distinct CDR3 sequences; 33% are singletons and the top ten take roughly 8.2%.

This specimen consisted of PBMCs, obtained after low-dose radiotherapy plus immunotherapy. The receptor comes from a male donor with rectosigmoid adenocarcinoma. The rearrangement joins TRBV20-1 to TRBJ1-1, with D possibly being TRBD1 (6 bases). The CDR3 is CSAPRNLQGDTEAFF. The CDR3 DNA follows: TGCAGTGCTCCCAGAAATTTACAGGGTGACACTGAAGCTTTCTTT.